This T cell receptor beta chain was obtained from a study of shared clonotypes between healthy human individuals. The CDR3 runs to 11 residues. With 2 bases removed from V and 10 bases from J, the gap between germline ends came to 9 bases. Germline V gene lookup returns CDR1 SQVTM and CDR2 ANQGSEA. TCRdb's copy holds only in-frame clones and misses some; the assay was immunoSEQ multiplex PCR. The table records about half a million clones, 75% to 80% of them present only once. This receptor was obtained from a woman in her thirties or forties in good health. Some clones in this sample may be carry-over from other donors' samples. Sequenced: PBMCs. This chain connects TRBV29-1 to TRBJ2-1; D is perhaps TRBD2 (5 bases). CDR3 amino acids: CSVEIWREQFF. The CDR3 bases are TGCAGCGTTGAAATCTGGAGGGAGCAGTTCTTC.